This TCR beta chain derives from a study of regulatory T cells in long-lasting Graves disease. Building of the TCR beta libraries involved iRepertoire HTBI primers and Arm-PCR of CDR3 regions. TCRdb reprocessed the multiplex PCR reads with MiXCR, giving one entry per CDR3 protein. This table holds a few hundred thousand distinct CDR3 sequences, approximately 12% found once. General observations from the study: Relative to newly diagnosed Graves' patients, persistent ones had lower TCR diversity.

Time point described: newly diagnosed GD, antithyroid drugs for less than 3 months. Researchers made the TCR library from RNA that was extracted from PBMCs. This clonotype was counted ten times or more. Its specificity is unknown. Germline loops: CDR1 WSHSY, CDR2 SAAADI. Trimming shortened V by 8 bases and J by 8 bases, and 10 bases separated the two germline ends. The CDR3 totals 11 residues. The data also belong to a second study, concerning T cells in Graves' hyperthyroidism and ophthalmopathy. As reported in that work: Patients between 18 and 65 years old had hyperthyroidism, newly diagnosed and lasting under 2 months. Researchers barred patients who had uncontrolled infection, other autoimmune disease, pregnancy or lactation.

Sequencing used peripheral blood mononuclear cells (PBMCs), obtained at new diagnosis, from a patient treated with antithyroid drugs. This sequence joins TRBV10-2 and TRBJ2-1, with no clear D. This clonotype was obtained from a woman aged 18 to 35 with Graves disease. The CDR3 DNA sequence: TGCGCCAGCGGATTTGTGGATGAGCAGTTCTTC. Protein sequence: CASGFVDEQFF.